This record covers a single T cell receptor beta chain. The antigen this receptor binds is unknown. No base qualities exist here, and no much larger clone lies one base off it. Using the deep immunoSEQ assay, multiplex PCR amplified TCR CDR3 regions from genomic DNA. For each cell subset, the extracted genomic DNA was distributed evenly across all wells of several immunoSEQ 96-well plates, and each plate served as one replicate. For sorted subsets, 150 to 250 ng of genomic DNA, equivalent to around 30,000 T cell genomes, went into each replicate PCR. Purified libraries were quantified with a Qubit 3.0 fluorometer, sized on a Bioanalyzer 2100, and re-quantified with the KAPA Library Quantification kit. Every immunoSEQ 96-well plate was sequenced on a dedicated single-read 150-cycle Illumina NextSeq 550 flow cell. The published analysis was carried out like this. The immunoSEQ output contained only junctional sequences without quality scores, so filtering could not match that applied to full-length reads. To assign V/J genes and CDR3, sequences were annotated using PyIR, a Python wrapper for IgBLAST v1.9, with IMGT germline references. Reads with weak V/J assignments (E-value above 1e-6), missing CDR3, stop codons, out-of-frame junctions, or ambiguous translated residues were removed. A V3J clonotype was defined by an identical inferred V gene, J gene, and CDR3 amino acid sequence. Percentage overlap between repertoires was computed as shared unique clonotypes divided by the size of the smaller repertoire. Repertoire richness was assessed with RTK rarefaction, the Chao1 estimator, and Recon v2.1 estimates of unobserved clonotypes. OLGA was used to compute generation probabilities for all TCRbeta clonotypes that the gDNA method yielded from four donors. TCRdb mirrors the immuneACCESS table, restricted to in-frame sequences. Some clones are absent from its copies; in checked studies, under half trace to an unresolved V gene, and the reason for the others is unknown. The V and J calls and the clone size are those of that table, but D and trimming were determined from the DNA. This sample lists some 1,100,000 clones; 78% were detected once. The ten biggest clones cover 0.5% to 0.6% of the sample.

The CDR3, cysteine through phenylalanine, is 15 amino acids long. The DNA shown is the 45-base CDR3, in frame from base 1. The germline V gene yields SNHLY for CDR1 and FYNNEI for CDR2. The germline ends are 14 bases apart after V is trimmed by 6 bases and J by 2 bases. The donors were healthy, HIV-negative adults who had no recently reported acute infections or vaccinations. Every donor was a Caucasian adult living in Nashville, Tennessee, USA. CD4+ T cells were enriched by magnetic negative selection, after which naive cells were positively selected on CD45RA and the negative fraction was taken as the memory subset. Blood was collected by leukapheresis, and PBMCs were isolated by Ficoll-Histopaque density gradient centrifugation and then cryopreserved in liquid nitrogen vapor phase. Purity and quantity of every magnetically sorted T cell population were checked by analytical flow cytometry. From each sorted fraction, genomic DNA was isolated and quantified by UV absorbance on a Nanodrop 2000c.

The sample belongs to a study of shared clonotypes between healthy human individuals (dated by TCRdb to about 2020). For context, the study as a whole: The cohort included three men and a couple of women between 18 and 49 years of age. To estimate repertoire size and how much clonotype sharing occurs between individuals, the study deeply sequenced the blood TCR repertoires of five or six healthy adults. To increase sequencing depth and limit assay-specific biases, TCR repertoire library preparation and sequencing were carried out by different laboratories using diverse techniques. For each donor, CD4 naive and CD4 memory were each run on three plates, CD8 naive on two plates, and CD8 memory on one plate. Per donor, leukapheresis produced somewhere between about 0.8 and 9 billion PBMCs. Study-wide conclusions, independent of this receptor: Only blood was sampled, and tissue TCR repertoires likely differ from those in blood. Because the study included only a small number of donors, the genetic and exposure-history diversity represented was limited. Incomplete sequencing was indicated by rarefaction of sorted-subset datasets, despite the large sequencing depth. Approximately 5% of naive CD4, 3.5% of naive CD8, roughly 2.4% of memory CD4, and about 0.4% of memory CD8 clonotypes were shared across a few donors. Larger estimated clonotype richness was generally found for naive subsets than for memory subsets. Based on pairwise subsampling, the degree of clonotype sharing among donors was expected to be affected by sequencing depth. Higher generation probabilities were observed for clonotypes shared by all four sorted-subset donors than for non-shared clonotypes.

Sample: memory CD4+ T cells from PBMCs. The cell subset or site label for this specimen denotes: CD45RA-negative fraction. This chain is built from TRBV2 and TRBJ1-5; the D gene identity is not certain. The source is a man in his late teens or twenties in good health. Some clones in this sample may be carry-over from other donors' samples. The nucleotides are TGTGCCAGCAGCCCCGATAGGGAGGGCAATCAGCCCCAGCATTTT. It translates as CASSPDREGNQPQHF. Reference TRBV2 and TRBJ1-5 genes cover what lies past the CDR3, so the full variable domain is EPEVTQTPSHQVTQMGQEVILRCVPISNHLYFYWYRQILGQKVEFLVSFYNNEISEKSEIFDDQFSVERPDGSNFTLKIRSTKLEDSAMYFCASSPDREGNQPQHFGDGTRLSIL.